The clone carrying this T cell receptor beta chain was counted only a few times. The CDR3 is 15 amino acids. V lost 4 bases, J lost 0 bases, and 5 bases stayed unmatched. Germline V CDR1 and CDR2: SGHTA, FQGNSA. As for the donors, each was a healthy bone marrow donor. PCR amplification relied on 60 Vbeta primers (plus 13 Jbeta primers). Profiling relied on immunoSEQ multiplex PCR, and the TCRdb table lists in-frame clones only, not all of them. The sample records around 160,000 clones, 70% to 85% being singletons. The data are from a study of cytomegalovirus exposure and HLA in healthy donors. The specimen sequenced was PBMCs. The chain is built from TRBV7-2 and TRBJ2-7; 8 nucleotides agree with TRBD2. The receptor's source is a man aged 45-65 years in good health and CMV-seropositive. CDR3 region: CASSYLAGDSYEQYF. Written as DNA, the CDR3 is TGTGCCAGCAGCTACCTAGCGGGTGACTCCTACGAGCAGTACTTC.